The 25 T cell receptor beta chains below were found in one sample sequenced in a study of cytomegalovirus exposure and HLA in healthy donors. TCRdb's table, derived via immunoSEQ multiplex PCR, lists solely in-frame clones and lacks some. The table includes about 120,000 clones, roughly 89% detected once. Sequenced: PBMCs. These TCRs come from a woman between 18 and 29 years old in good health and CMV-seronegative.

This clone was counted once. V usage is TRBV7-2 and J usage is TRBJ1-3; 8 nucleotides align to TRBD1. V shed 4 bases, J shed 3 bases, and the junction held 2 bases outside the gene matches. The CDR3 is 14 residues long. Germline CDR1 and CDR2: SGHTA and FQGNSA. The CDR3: CASSSTGGGNTIYF. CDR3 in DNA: TGTGCCAGCAGCTCTACAGGGGGTGGAAACACCATATATTTT.

The CDR3 loop is CASSYRGWNTQYF. CDR3 nucleotide sequence: TGTGCCAGCAGTTACAGGGGATGGAATACGCAGTATTTT. The chain has TRBV6-5 and TRBJ2-3; tentatively, D is TRBD1 (5 bases). The germline gives CDR1 MNHEY, CDR2 SVGAGI. The ends were cut back, 2 bases at V and 7 bases at J, with 10 bases in the middle. The CDR3 consists of 13 residues.

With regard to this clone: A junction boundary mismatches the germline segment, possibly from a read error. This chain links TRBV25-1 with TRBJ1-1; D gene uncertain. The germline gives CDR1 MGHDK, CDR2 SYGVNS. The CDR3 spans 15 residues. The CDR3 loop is CASSGRAGGYTEVFF. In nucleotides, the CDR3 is TGTGCCAGCAGTGGGAGGGCAGGAGGTTACACTGAAGTTTTCTTT. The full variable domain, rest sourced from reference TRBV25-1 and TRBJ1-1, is EADIYQTPRYLVIGTGKKITLECSQTMGHDKMYWYQQDPGMELHLIHYSYGVNSTEKGDLSSESTVSRIRTEHFPLTLESARPSHTSQYLCASSGRAGGYTEVFFGQGTRLTVV.

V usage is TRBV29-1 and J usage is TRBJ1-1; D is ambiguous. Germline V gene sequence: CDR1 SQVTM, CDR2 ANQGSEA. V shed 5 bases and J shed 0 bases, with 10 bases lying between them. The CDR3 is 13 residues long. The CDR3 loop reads CSVREAMNTEAFF. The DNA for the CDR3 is TGCAGCGTTAGAGAGGCCATGAACACTGAAGCTTTCTTT.

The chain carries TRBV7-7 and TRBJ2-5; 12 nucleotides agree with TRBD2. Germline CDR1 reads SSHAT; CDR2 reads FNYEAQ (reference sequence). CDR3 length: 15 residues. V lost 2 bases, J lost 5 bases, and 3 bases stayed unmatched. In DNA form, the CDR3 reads TGTGCCAGCAGCTTAAGGACTAGCGGGACTGAGACCCAGTACTTC. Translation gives CASSLRTSGTETQYF.

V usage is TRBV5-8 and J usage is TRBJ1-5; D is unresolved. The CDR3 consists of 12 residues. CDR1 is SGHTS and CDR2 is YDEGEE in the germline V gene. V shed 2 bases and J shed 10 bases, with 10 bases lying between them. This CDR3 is CASSFVFVPQHF. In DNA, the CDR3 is TGTGCCAGCAGCTTTGTATTCGTACCCCAGCATTTT.

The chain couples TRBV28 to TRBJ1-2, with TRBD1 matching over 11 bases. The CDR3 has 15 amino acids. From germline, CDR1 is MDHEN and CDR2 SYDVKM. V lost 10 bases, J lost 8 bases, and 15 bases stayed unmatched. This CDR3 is CATYTPGQGVIGYTF. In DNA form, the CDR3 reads TGTGCCACCTACACCCCGGGACAGGGGGTTATCGGCTACACCTTC.

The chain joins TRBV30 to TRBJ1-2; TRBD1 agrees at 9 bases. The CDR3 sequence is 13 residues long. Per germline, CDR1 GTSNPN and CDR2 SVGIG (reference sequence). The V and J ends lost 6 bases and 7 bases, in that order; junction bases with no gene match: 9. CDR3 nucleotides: TGTGCCTGCAGCTTTGGGACAGGGCTTGGCTACACCTTC. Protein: CACSFGTGLGYTF.

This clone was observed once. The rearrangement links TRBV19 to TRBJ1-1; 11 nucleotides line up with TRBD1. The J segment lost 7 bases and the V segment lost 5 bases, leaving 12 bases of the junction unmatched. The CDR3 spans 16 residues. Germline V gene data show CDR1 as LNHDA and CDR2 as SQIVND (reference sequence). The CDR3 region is CASSSPGTGGDNEAFF. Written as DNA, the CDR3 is TGTGCCAGTAGTTCCCCTGGGACAGGGGGGGATAATGAAGCTTTCTTT.

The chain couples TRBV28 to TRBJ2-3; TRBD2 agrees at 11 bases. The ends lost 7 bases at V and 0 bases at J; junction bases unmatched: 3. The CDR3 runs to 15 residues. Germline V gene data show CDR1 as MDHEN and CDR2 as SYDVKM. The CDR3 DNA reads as TGTGCCAGCATGAGGACTAGCGGGAGCACAGATACGCAGTATTTT. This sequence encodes CASMRTSGSTDTQYF.

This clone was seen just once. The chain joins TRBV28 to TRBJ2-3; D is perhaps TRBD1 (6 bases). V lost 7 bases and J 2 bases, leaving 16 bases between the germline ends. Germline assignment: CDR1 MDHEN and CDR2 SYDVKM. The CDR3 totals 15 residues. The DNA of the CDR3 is TGTGCCAGCAAGAAGGGGGAGACACACACAGATACGCAGTATTTT. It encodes CASKKGETHTDTQYF.

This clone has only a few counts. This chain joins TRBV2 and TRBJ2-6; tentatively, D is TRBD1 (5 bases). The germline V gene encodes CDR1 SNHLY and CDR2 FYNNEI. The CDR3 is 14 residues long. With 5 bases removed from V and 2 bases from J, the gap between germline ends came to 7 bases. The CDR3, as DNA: TGTGCCAGCAGTCCAGGGCCTGGGGCCAACGTCCTGACTTTC. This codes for CASSPGPGANVLTF. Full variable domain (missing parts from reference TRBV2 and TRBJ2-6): EPEVTQTPSHQVTQMGQEVILRCVPISNHLYFYWYRQILGQKVEFLVSFYNNEISEKSEIFDDQFSVERPDGSNFTLKIRSTKLEDSAMYFCASSPGPGANVLTFGAGSRLTVL.

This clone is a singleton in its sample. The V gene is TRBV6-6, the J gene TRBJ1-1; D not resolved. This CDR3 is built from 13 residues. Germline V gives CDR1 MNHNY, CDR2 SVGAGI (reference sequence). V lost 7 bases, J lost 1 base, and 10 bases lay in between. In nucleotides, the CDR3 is TGTGCCAGCACCTTCTCCAGGAACACTGAAGCTTTCTTT. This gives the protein CASTFSRNTEAFF.

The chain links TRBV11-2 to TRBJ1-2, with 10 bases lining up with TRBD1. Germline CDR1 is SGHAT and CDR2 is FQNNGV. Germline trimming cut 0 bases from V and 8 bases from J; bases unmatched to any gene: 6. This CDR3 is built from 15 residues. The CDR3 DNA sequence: TGTGCCAGCAGCTTAGATCGGACAGGGGGAGAGGGCTACACCTTC. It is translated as CASSLDRTGGEGYTF.

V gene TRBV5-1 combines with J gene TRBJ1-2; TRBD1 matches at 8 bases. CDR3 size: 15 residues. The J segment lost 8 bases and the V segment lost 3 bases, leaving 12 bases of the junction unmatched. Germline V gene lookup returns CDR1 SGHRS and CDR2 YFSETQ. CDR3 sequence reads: CASSSTPGQVSGYTF. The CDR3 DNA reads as TGCGCCAGCAGCTCTACCCCGGGACAGGTTAGCGGCTACACCTTC.

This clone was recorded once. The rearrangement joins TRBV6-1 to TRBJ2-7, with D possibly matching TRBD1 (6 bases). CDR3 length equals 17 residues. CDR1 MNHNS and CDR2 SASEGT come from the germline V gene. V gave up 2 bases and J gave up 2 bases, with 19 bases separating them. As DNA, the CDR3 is TGTGCCAGCAGTGAAAGGGTCCCCGTCTGGACAGCCTACGAGCAGTACTTC. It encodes CASSERVPVWTAYEQYF.

As DNA, the CDR3 is TGTGCCAGAACGGGACAGATAAACAATGAGCAGTTCTTC. Its protein is CARTGQINNEQFF. V is TRBV5-8 and J is TRBJ2-1, with 7 bases fitting TRBD1. CDR3 length equals 13 residues. V trimming: 8 bases; J trimming: 5 bases; junction bases outside the gene matches: 7. CDR1 is SGHTS, CDR2 YDEGEE, per germline. Filled out from reference TRBV5-8 and TRBJ2-1, the complete variable domain reads EAGVTQSPTHLIKTRGQQATLRCSPISGHTSVYWYQQALGLGLQFLLWYDEGEERNRGNFPPRFSGRQFPNYSSELNVNALELEDSALYLCARTGQINNEQFFGPGTRLTVL.

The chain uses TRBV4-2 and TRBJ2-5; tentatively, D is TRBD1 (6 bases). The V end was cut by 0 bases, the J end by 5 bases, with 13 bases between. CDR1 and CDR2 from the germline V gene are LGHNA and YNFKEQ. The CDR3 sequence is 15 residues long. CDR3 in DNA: TGTGCCAGCAGCCAAGAACAGGGATTGGGGGAGACCCAGTACTTC. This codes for CASSQEQGLGETQYF.

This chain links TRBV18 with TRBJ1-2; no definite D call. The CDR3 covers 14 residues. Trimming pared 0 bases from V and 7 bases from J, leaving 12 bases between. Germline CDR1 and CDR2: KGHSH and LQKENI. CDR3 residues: CASSPPTLEAGYTF. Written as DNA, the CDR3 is TGTGCCAGCTCACCACCCACTCTAGAGGCTGGCTACACCTTC.

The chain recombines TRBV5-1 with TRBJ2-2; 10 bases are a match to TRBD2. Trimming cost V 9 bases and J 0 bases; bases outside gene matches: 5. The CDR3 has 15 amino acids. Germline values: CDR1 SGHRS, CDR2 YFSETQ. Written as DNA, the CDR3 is TGCGCCACCCTTGGACTAGCGGCGAACACCGGGGAGCTGTTTTTT. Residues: CATLGLAANTGELFF.

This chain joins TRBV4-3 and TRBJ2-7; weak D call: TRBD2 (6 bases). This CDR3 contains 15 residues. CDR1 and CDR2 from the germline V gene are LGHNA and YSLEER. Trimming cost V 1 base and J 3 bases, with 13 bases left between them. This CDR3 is CASSQVGGANYEQYF. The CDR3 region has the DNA TGCGCCAGCAGCCAAGTTGGCGGGGCCAACTACGAGCAGTACTTC.

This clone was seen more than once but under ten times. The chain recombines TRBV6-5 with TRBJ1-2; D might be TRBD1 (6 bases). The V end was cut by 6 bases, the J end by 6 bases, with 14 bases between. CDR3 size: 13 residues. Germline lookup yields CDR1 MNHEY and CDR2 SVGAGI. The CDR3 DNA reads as TGTGCCAGCAGCACCACAGGGAACAATGGCTACACCTTC. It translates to CASSTTGNNGYTF.

The CDR3 DNA follows: TGTGCCAGCAGCTGGGGACATTTGAATGTCGAGCAGTTCTTC. This sequence encodes CASSWGHLNVEQFF. The rearrangement uses TRBV11-2 and TRBJ2-1; possibly TRBD1 for D (6 bases). Germline assignment: CDR1 SGHAT and CDR2 FQNNGV. Trimming removed 4 bases from V and 10 bases from J, with 17 bases in between. The CDR3 has 14 amino acids.

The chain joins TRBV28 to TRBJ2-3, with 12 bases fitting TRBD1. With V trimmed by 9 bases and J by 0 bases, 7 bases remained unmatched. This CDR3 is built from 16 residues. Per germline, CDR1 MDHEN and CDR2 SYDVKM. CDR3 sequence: CASWGGQGASTDTQYF. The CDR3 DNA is TGTGCCAGTTGGGGGGGACAGGGGGCAAGCACAGATACGCAGTATTTT.

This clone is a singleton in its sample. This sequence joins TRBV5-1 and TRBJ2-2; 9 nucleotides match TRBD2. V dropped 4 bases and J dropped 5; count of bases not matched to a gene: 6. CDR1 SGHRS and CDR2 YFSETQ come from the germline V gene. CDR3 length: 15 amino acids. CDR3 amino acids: CASSPLAGGTGELFF. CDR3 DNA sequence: TGCGCCAGCAGCCCACTGGCGGGGGGGACCGGGGAGCTGTTTTTT. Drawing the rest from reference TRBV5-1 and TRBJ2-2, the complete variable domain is KAGVTQTPRYLIKTRGQQVTLSCSPISGHRSVSWYQQTPGQGLQFLFEYFSETQRNKGNFPGRFSGRQFSNSRSEMNVSTLELGDSALYLCASSPLAGGTGELFFGEGSRLTVL.